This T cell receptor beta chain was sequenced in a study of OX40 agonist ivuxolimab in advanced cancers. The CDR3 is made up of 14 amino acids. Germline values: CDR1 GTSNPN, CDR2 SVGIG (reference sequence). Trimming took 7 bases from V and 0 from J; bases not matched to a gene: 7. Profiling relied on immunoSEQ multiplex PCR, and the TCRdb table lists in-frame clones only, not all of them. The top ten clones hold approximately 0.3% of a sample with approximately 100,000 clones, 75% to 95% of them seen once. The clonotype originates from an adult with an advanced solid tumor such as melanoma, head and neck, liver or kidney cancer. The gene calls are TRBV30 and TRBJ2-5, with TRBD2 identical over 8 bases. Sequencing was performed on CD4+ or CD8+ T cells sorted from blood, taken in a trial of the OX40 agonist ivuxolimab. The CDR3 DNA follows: TGTGCCTCTTCGGGGGGGCGGTACCAAGAGACCCAGTACTTC. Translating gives CASSGGRYQETQYF.